The 16 T cell receptor beta chains reported below all come from one sample, sequenced in a study of T cell changes during pregnancy in multiple sclerosis. Method: immunoSEQ multiplex PCR; TCRdb's copy keeps in-frame clones and lacks some. This table has tens of thousands of clones, 90% appearing once. The sample consisted of CD8+ T cells from peripheral blood mononuclear cells, taken in the second trimester of pregnancy. The receptor source for this set is a female donor with multiple sclerosis, enrolled in a pregnancy study.

This chain joins TRBV7-9 and TRBJ2-2; maybe TRBD1 (5 bases). Germline assignment: CDR1 SEHNR and CDR2 FQNEAQ (reference sequence). This CDR3 is 15 amino acids long. V was shortened by 4 bases and J by 5 bases, with 14 bases between the two germline ends. CDR3 in DNA: TGTGCCAGCAGCTCAGCCAGGGTTAGGACCGGGGAGCTGTTTTTT. Translation gives CASSSARVRTGELFF.

The chain recombines TRBV28 with TRBJ2-5; tentative D call: TRBD2 (6 bases). The CDR3 totals 14 residues. Germline V gives CDR1 MDHEN, CDR2 SYDVKM. Between the trimmed V and J ends, which lost 8 bases and 7 bases, there was a span of 20 bases. CDR3 loop: CASYHGSSGGTQYF. In nucleotides, the CDR3 is TGTGCCAGCTACCACGGGAGCAGTGGTGGGACCCAGTACTTC. The whole variable domain, remainder taken from reference TRBV28 and TRBJ2-5, is DVKVTQSSRYLVKRTGEKVFLECVQDMDHENMFWYRQDPGLGLRLIYFSYDVKMKEKGDIPEGYSVSREKKERFSLILESASTNQTSMYLCASYHGSSGGTQYFGPGTRLLVL.

The chain links TRBV9 to TRBJ2-7, with 11 bases aligning to TRBD2. The CDR3 spans 16 residues. Unmatched junction bases numbered 9, after V lost 3 bases and J lost 4 bases. Germline CDR1 is SGDLS and CDR2 is YYNGEE. The CDR3 DNA reads TGTGCCAGCAGCGATGTAGCGGGAGGGCCGGCGTACGAGCAGTACTTC. Its protein product is CASSDVAGGPAYEQYF.

This clone was counted a few times. This chain uses TRBV11-2 with TRBJ2-1; D is possibly TRBD2 (6 bases). The germline V gene encodes CDR1 SGHAT and CDR2 FQNNGV. The CDR3 length is 15 residues. Trimming shortened V by 3 bases and J by 0 bases, and 9 bases separated the two germline ends. This CDR3 is CASSFLGGSYNEQFF. CDR3 sequence (DNA): TGTGCCAGCAGCTTTTTGGGGGGCTCCTACAATGAGCAGTTCTTC. The full variable domain, rest sourced from reference TRBV11-2 and TRBJ2-1, is EAGVAQSPRYKIIEKRQSVAFWCNPISGHATLYWYQQILGQGPKLLIQFQNNGVVDDSQLPKDRFSAERLKGVDSTLKIQPAKLEDSAVYLCASSFLGGSYNEQFFGPGTRLTVL.

The rearrangement links TRBV5-5 to TRBJ2-1, with D perhaps matching TRBD2 (6 bases). V dropped 0 bases and J dropped 10 bases, with 14 bases sitting between them. Germline assignment: CDR1 SGHKS and CDR2 YYEKEE (reference sequence). The CDR3 is made up of 14 amino acids. The CDR3 nucleotides read TGTGCCAGCAGCTTGGATCATGGGGGAGGAGAGCAGTTCTTC. Translating it yields CASSLDHGGGEQFF.

The DNA of the CDR3 is TGCGCCAGCAGCTTGGGACAGGGTCAAGCCTACGAGCAGTACTTC. Its protein is CASSLGQGQAYEQYF. The chain combines TRBV5-1 with TRBJ2-7; 7 nucleotides match TRBD1. J lost 2 bases, V lost 0 bases, and 5 bases had no gene match. CDR3 length equals 15 residues. CDR1 SGHRS and CDR2 YFSETQ come from the germline V gene.

This rearrangement joins TRBV6-5 to TRBJ1-1, with unresolved D. V was pared by 0 bases and J by 0 bases, with 11 bases between. CDR1 and CDR2 (germline): MNHEY, SVGAGI. CDR3 length equals 16 residues. CDR3 sequence reads: CASSYSISNLNTEAFF. The CDR3 DNA reads TGTGCCAGCAGTTACTCGATATCTAACCTGAACACTGAAGCTTTCTTT.

The chain couples TRBV10-1 to TRBJ2-3; 14 bases align to TRBD2. V dropped 1 base and J dropped 6; count of bases not matched to a gene: 6. The CDR3 has 17 amino acids. Germline assignment: CDR1 WNHNN and CDR2 SYGVQD (reference sequence). CDR3 loop: CASSELGLAGAGDTQYF. CDR3 sequence (DNA): TGCGCCAGCAGTGAGTTGGGACTAGCGGGAGCAGGGGATACGCAGTATTTT.

V and J are TRBV7-8 and TRBJ2-7, with 11 nucleotides matching TRBD2. The V gene's germline CDR1 is SGHVS and CDR2 FQNEAQ. CDR3 length equals 15 residues. With 4 bases clipped from V and 2 bases from J, the junction kept 4 bases outside the gene matches. CDR3 in amino acids: CASSSSLAGAYEQYF. The CDR3 DNA is TGTGCCAGCAGCTCCTCACTAGCGGGGGCCTACGAGCAGTACTTC.

This chain connects TRBV19 to TRBJ2-3, with D possibly matching TRBD1 (5 bases). There are 15 residues in the CDR3. CDR1 LNHDA and CDR2 SQIVND come from the germline V gene (reference sequence). V lost 3 bases, J lost 1 base, and 11 bases lay in between. In DNA, the CDR3 is TGTGCCAGTAGTATCACTGACAGCCGCACAGATACGCAGTATTTT. It yields the protein CASSITDSRTDTQYF.

The CDR3 spells CASSQPGQGVTNEKLFF. CDR3 sequence (DNA): TGCGCCAGCAGCCAACCGGGACAGGGGGTGACTAATGAAAAACTGTTTTTT. V is TRBV4-3 and J is TRBJ1-4, with 11 nucleotides matching TRBD1. Germline CDR1 is LGHNA and CDR2 is YSLEER. With 2 bases clipped from V and 2 bases from J, the junction kept 4 bases outside the gene matches. CDR3 length equals 17 residues.

V usage is TRBV11-2 and J usage is TRBJ2-3; D uncertain. Deletions cut 0 bases from V and 6 bases from J, with 10 bases between. Germline loops: CDR1 SGHAT, CDR2 FQNNGV. The CDR3 runs to 14 residues. The CDR3 is CASSLDLEPDTQYF. In DNA form, the CDR3 reads TGTGCCAGCAGCTTAGACCTAGAACCCGATACGCAGTATTTT.

J is TRBJ1-2 and V is TRBV4-1, with a possible D match to TRBD1 (5 bases). The germline V gene has CDR1 MGHRA and CDR2 YSYEKL. The CDR3 totals 15 residues. Trimming stripped 3 bases from V and 2 bases from J, with 13 bases between. The DNA for the CDR3 is TGCGCCAGCAGCCACAGATCAGGGATCAACTATGGCTACACCTTC. Its translation is CASSHRSGINYGYTF.

This chain connects TRBV4-1 to TRBJ2-7; tentatively, D is TRBD1 (7 bases). There are 15 residues in the CDR3. Trimming removed 4 bases at V and 2 bases at J, with 15 bases between. Germline CDR1 MGHRA, CDR2 YSYEKL. CDR3 DNA: TGCGCCAGCAGCCCAGGGGGGACGTTCACCTACGAGCAGTACTTC. Protein sequence: CASSPGGTFTYEQYF.

This clone was counted once. The chain joins TRBV5-1 to TRBJ2-7, with TRBD2 matching 8 bases. Germline trimming cut 1 base from V and 8 bases from J; bases unmatched to any gene: 20. Germline values: CDR1 SGHRS, CDR2 YFSETQ. CDR3 length equals 18 residues. The CDR3, as DNA: TGCGCCAGCAGCTTGAGTCTAGCGGGTCCCTATGCACTCCGCAAGCAGTACTTC. Its translation: CASSLSLAGPYALRKQYF.

The chain employs TRBV4-2 and TRBJ2-7, with D possibly being TRBD2 (6 bases). Trimming left V 0 bases short and J 0 bases short, with 12 bases between. Germline loops: CDR1 LGHNA, CDR2 YNFKEQ. This CDR3 region has 16 residues. The CDR3 loop is CASSQESGSLSYEQYF. DNA of the CDR3: TGTGCCAGCAGCCAAGAATCCGGGAGTCTCTCCTACGAGCAGTACTTC.